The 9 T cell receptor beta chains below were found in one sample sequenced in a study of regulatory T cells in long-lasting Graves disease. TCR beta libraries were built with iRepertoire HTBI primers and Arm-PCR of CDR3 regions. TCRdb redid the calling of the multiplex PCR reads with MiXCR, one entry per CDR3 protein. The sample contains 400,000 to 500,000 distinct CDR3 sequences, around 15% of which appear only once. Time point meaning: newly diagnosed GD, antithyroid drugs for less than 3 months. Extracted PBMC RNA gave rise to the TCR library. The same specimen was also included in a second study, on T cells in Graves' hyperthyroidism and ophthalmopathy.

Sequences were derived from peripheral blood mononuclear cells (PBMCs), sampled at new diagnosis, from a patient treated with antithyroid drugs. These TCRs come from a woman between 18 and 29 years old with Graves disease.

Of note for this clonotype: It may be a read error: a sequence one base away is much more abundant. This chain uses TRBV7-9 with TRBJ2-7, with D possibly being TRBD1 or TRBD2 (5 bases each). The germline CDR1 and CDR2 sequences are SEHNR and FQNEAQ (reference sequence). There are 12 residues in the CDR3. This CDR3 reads CASSNRDPEQHF. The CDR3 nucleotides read TGTGCCAGCAGTAACCGGGACCCCGAGCAGCACTTC.

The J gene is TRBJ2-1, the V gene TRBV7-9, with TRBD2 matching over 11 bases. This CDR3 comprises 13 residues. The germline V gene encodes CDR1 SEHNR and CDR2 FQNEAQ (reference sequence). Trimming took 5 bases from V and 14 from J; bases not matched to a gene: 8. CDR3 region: CASSPELAGAKFF. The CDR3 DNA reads TGTGCCAGCAGCCCTGAACTAGCGGGAGCAAAGTTCTTC. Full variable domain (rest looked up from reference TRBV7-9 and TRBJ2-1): DTGVSQNPRHKITKRGQNVTFRCDPISEHNRLYWYRQTLGQGPEFLTYFQNEAQLEKSRLLSDRFSAERPKGSFSTLEIQRTEQGDSAMYLCASSPELAGAKFFGPGTRLTVL.

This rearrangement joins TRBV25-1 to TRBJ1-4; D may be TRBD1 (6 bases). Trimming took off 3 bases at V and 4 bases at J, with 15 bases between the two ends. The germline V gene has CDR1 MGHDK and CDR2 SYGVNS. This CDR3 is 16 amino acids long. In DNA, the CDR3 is TGTGCCAGCAGTGATCCCGGGGGGCTGAGTAATGAAAAACTGTTTTTT. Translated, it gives CASSDPGGLSNEKLFF.

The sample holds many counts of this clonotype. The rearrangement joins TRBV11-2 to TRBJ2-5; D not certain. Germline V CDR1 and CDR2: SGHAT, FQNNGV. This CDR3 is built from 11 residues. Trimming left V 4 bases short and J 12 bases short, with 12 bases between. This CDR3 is CASSSNREKYF. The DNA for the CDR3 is TGTGCCAGCAGCTCGAACCGTGAGAAGTACTTC. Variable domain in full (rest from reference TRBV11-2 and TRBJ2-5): EAGVAQSPRYKIIEKRQSVAFWCNPISGHATLYWYQQILGQGPKLLIQFQNNGVVDDSQLPKDRFSAERLKGVDSTLKIQPAKLEDSAVYLCASSSNREKYFGPGTRLLVL.

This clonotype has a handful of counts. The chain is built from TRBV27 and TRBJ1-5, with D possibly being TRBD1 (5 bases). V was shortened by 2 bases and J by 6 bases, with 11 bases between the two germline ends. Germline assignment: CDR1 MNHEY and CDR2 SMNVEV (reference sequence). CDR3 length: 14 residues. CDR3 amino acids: CASSLSWGSQPQHF. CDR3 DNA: TGTGCCAGCAGTTTAAGTTGGGGGAGTCAGCCCCAGCATTTT.

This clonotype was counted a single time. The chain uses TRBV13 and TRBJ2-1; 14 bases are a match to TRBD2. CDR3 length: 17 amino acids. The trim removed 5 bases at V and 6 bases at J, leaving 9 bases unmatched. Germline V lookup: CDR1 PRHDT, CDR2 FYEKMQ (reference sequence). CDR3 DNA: TGTGCCAGCAGCACAGGACTAGCGGGAGGTCGGGCCAATGAGCAGTTCTTC. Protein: CASSTGLAGGRANEQFF.

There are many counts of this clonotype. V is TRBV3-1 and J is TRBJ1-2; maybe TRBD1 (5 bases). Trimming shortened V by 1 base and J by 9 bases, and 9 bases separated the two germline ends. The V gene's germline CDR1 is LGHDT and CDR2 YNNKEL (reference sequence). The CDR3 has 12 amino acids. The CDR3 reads CASSQGRESYTF. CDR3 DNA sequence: TGTGCCAGCAGCCAAGGCAGGGAGAGCTACACCTTC.

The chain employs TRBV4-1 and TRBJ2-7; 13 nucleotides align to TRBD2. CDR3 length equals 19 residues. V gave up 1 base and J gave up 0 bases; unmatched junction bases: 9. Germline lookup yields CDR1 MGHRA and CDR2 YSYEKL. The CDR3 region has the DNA TGCGCCAGCAGCCAAGGGGGGGGACTAGCGGGATTCTTCTCCTACGAGCAGTACTTC. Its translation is CASSQGGGLAGFFSYEQYF.

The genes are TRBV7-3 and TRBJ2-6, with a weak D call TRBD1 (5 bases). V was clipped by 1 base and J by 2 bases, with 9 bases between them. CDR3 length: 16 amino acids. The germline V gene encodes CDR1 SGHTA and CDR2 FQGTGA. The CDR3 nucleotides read TGTGCCAGCAGCTTAATCGCCAGGGCTGGGGCCAACGTCCTGACTTTC. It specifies CASSLIARAGANVLTF.